This TCR beta chain was recovered during a study of OX40 agonist ivuxolimab in advanced cancers. Findings and caveats of the study: Certain nonresponding patients likewise had low normalized T-cell clonal expansion.

Here immunoSEQ multiplex PCR was the method, and the copy in TCRdb shows in-frame clones only, minus some. The profile shows approximately 92,000 clones, about 96% of them singletons. With 5 bases removed from V and 1 base from J, the gap between germline ends came to 9 bases. The CDR3 has 14 amino acids. Per the germline V gene, CDR1 is SEHNR and CDR2 is FQNEAQ (reference sequence). With respect to this clone: Its antigen is still unknown.

At baseline, cycle 4 day 1, and cycle 7 day 1, blood was sampled. Source: CD4+ or CD8+ T cells sorted from blood, taken in a trial of the OX40 agonist ivuxolimab. The sequence was obtained from an adult with an advanced solid tumor such as melanoma, head and neck, liver or kidney cancer. This chain joins TRBV7-9 and TRBJ1-3; D is ambiguous. The CDR3 bases are TGTGCCAGCAGCGACGGTTTATCTGGAAACACCATATATTTT. This encodes CASSDGLSGNTIYF.